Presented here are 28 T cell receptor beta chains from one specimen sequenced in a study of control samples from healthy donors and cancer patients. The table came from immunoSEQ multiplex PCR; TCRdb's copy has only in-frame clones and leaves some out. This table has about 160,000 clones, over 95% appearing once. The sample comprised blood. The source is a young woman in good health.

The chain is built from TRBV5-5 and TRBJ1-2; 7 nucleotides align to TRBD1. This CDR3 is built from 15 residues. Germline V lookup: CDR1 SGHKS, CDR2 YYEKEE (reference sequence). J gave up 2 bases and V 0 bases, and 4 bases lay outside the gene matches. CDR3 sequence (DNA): TGTGCCAGCAGCTTGGCGGGGACAGAGAACTATGGCTACACCTTC. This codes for CASSLAGTENYGYTF.

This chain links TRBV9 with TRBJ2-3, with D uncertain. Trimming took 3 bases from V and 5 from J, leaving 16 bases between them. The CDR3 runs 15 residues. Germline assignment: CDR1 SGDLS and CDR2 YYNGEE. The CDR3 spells CASSATYKAIDTQYF. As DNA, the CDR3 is TGTGCCAGCAGCGCAACATATAAGGCGATAGATACGCAGTATTTT.

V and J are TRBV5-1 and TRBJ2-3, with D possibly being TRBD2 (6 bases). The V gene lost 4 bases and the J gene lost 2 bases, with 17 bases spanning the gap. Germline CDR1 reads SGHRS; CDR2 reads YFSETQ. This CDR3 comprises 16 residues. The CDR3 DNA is TGCGCCAGCAGCCGCCCTGGGGGGACGTTCACAGATACGCAGTATTTT. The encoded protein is CASSRPGGTFTDTQYF.

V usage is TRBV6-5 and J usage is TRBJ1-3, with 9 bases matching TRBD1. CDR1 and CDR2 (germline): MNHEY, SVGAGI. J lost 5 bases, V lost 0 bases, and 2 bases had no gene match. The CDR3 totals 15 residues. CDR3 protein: CASSYSDRGRNTIYF. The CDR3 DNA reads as TGTGCCAGCAGTTACTCGGACAGGGGAAGAAACACCATATATTTT.

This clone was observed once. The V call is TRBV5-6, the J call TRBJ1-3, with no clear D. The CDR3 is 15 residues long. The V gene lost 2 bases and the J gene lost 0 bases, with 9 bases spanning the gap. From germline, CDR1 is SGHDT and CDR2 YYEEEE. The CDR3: CASSLVPFSGNTIYF. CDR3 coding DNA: TGTGCCAGCAGCTTAGTGCCTTTCTCTGGAAACACCATATATTTT.

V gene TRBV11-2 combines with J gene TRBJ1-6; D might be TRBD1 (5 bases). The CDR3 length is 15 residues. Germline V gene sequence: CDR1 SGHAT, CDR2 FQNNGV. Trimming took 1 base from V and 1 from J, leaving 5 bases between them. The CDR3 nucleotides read TGTGCCAGCAGCTTAGGGGGGTCCTATAATTCACCCCTCCACTTT. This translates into CASSLGGSYNSPLHF. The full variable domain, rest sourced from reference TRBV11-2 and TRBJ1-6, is EAGVAQSPRYKIIEKRQSVAFWCNPISGHATLYWYQQILGQGPKLLIQFQNNGVVDDSQLPKDRFSAERLKGVDSTLKIQPAKLEDSAVYLCASSLGGSYNSPLHFGNGTRLTVT.

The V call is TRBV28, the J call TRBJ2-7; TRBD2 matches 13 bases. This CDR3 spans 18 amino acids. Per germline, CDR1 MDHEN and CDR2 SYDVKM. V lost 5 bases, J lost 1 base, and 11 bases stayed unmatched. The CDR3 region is CASSPRLGLAGTSYEQYF. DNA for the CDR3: TGTGCCAGCAGTCCCAGGTTGGGACTAGCGGGGACTTCCTACGAGCAGTACTTC. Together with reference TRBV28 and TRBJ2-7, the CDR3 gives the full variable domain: DVKVTQSSRYLVKRTGEKVFLECVQDMDHENMFWYRQDPGLGLRLIYFSYDVKMKEKGDIPEGYSVSREKKERFSLILESASTNQTSMYLCASSPRLGLAGTSYEQYFGPGTRLTVT.

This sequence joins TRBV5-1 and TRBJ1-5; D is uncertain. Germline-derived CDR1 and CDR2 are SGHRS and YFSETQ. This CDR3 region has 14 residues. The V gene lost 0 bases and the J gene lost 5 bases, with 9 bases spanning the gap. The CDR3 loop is CASSLEGADQPQHF. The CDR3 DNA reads TGCGCCAGCAGCTTGGAGGGAGCAGATCAGCCCCAGCATTTT.

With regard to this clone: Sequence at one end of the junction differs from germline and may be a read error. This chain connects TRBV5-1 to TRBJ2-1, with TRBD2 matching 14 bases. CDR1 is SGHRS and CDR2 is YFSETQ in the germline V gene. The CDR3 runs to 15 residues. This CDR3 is CASRLGLAGANEQFF. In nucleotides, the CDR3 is TGCGCCAGCAGATTGGGACTAGCGGGAGCCAATGAGCAGTTCTTC.

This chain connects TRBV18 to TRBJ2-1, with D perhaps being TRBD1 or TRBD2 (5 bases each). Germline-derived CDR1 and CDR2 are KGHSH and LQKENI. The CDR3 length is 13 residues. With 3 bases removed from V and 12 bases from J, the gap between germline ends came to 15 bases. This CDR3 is CASSPREGFGQFF. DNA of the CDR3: TGTGCCAGCTCACCGCGAGAGGGGTTTGGGCAGTTCTTC.

The CDR3 here is CASSWGEGSYEQYF. The CDR3 bases are TGTGCCAGCAGCTGGGGAGAGGGCTCCTACGAGCAGTACTTC. The chain joins TRBV5-6 to TRBJ2-7; perhaps TRBD2 as D (5 bases). Germline values: CDR1 SGHDT, CDR2 YYEEEE. The CDR3 is 14 residues long. V lost 3 bases, J lost 0 bases, and 10 bases lay in between.

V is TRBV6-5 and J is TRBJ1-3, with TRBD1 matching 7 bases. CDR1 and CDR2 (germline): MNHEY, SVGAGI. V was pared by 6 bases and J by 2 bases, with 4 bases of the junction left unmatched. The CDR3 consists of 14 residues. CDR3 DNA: TGTGCCAGCAGCCGCAGGGGGACTGGAAACACCATATATTTT. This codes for CASSRRGTGNTIYF.

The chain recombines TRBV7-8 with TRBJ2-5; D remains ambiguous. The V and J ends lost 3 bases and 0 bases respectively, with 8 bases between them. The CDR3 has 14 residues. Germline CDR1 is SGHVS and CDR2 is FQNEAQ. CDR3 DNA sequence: TGTGCCAGCAGCTTCCTGTCTAACCAAGAGACCCAGTACTTC. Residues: CASSFLSNQETQYF.

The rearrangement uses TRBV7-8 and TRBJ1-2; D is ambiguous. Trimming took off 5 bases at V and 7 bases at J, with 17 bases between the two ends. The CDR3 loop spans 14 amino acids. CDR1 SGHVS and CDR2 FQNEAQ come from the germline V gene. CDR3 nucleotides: TGTGCCAGCAGCGAAAGGACTAGCCATACTGGCTACACCTTC. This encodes CASSERTSHTGYTF.

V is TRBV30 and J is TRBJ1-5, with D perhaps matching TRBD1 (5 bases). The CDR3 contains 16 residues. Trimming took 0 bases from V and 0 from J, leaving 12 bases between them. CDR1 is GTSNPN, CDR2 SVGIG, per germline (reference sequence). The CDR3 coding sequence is TGTGCCTGGAGTGTAGGTCAGGGCTTTAGCAATCAGCCCCAGCATTTT. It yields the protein CAWSVGQGFSNQPQHF.

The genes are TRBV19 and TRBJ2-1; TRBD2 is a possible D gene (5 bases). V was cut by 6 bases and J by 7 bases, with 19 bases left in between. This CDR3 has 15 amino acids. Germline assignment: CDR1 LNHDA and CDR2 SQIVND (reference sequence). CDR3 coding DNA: TGTGCCAGTAGCGGACTTTCGGCCCGAATGAATGAGCAGTTCTTC. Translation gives CASSGLSARMNEQFF.

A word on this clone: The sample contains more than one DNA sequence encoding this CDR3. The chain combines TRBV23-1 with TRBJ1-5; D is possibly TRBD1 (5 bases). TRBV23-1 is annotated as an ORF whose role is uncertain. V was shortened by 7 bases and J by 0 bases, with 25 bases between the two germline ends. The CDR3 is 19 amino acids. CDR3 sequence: CASTPGPQDRKPSNQPQHF. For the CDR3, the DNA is TGCGCCAGCACTCCGGGACCCCAGGATCGCAAGCCTAGCAATCAGCCCCAGCATTTT.

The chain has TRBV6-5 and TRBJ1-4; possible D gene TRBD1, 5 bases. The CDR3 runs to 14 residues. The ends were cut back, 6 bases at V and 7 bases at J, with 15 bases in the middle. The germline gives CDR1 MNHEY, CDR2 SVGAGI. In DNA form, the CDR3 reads TGTGCCAGCAGACACGGCGGGGCGCGTGAAAAACTGTTTTTT. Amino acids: CASRHGGAREKLFF.

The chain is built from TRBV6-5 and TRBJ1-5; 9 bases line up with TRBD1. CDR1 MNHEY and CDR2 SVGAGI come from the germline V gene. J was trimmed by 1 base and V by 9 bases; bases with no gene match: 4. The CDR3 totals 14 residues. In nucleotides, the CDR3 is TGTGCCAGTCGGACAGGGGTAAGCAATCAGCCCCAGCATTTT. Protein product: CASRTGVSNQPQHF.

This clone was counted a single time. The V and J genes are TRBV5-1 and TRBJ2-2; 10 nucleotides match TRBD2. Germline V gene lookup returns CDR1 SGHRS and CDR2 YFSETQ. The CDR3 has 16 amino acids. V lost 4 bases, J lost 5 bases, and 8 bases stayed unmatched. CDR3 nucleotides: TGCGCCAGCAGCCCACCCACTAGCGGGAAGACCGGGGAGCTGTTTTTT. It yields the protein CASSPPTSGKTGELFF.

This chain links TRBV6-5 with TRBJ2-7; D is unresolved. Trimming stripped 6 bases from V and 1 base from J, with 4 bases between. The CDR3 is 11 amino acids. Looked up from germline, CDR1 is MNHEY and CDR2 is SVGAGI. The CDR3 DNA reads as TGTGCCAGCAGCGTATCCTACGAGCAGTACTTC. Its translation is CASSVSYEQYF.

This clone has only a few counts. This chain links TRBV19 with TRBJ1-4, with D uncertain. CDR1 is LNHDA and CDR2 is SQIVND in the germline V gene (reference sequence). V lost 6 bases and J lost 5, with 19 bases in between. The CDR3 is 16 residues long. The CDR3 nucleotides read TGTGCCAGTAGCCCACAAATAGGGTTCGTCAATGAAAAACTGTTTTTT. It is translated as CASSPQIGFVNEKLFF.

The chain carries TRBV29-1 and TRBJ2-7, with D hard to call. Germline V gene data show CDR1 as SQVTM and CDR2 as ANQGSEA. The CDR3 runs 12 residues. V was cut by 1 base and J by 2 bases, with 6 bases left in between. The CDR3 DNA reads TGCAGCGTTGAAGTACGACCCTACGAGCAGTACTTC. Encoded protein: CSVEVRPYEQYF.

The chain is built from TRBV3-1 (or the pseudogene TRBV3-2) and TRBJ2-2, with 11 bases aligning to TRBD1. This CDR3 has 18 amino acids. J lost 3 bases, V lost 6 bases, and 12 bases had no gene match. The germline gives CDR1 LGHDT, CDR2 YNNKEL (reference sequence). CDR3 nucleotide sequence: TGTGCCAGCAGTTCCCCCGGACAGGGGGCTACTTACACCGGGGAGCTGTTTTTT. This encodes CASSSPGQGATYTGELFF.

Here the CDR3 DNA reads TGTGCCACCAGCTTAACTAGCGGGGCCACAGATACGCAGTATTTT. Protein: CATSLTSGATDTQYF. The V and J genes are TRBV15 and TRBJ2-3, with 10 bases identical to TRBD2. The CDR3 is 15 amino acids. With 5 bases clipped from V and 2 bases from J, the junction kept 4 bases outside the gene matches. Germline V gene data show CDR1 as LNHNV and CDR2 as YYDKDF (reference sequence).

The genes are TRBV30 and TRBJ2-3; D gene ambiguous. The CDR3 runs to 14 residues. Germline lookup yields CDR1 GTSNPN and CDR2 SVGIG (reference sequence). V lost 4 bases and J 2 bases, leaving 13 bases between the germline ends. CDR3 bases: TGTGCCTGGAAAGTTGGAGCACTCACAGATACGCAGTATTTT. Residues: CAWKVGALTDTQYF. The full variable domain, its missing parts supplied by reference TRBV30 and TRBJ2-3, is SQTIHQWPATLVQPVGSPLSLECTVEGTSNPNLYWYRQAAGRGLQLLFYSVGIGQISSEVPQNLSASRPQDRQFILSSKKLLLSDSGFYLCAWKVGALTDTQYFGPGTRLTVL.

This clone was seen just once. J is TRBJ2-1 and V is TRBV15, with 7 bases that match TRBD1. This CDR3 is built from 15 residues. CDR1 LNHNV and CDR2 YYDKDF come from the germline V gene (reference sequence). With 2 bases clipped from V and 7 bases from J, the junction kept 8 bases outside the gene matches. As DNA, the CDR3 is TGTGCCACCAGCAGACTCCTGGGACAGACGAATGAGCAGTTCTTC. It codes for CATSRLLGQTNEQFF.

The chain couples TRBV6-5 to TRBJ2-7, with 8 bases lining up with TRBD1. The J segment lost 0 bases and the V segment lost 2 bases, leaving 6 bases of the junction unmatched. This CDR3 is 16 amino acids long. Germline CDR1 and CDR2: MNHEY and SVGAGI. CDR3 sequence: CASSYQPGGSSYEQYF. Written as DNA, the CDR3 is TGTGCCAGCAGTTACCAACCAGGGGGCAGCTCCTACGAGCAGTACTTC.